The T cell receptor beta chain under discussion was sequenced for a study of cytomegalovirus exposure and HLA in healthy donors. Study-wide results and caveats: Most CMV-associated TCR beta chains were later found to appear HLA-restricted. Sequencing artifact likely explains a cluster of highly shared sequence variants. The study put some 160 TCR beta chains on its list as cytomegalovirus-associated.

The CDR3 length is 13 residues. Germline CDR1 and CDR2: MNHNY and SVGAGI (reference sequence). V was clipped by 7 bases and J by 4 bases, with 14 bases between them. Primers: 60 Vbeta forward and 13 Jbeta reverse. Some clones are missing from TCRdb's copy, which holds only in-frame ones; the method was immunoSEQ multiplex PCR. The data show some 180,000 clones, with around 80% seen just once and 1.4% held by the top ten. A word on this clone: Its antigen is unidentified.

This chain joins TRBV6-6 and TRBJ2-7; TRBD2 might be the D (6 bases). This TCR derives from a young man in good health and CMV-seronegative. Sequencing used PBMCs. The CDR3 coding sequence is TGTGCCAGCACGATCGGGAGTCTGTACGAGCAGTACTTC. It codes for CASTIGSLYEQYF.